A selection of T cell receptor beta chains follows, all from one sample in a study of T cell changes during pregnancy in multiple sclerosis. The repertoire was sequenced with immunoSEQ multiplex PCR; TCRdb's copy has only in-frame clones and lacks some. The sample shows 85,000 to 130,000 clones, about 90% of them seen only once. The sample consisted of peripheral blood, taken before pregnancy. The receptors shown here come from a female donor with multiple sclerosis, enrolled in a pregnancy study. Each CDR3 is given with its conserved first and last residue. A D gene is named only where the DNA matches it firmly. For some rows the clone size is stated as once, few or many, or as a class when expanded; others skip it.

j_call: TRBJ2-6
v_call: TRBV2
clone_size: .
d_call: .
cdr3_nt: TGTGCCAGCATGCGGGCGTCCGGGGCCAACGTCCTGACTTTC
cdr3_aa: CASMRASGANVLTF

j_call: TRBJ1-1
v_call: TRBV18
clone_size: once
d_call: TRBD1
cdr3_nt: TGTGCCAGCTCACCGACGGGACAGGGAAACACTGAAGCTTTCTTT
cdr3_aa: CASSPTGQGNTEAFF

j_call: TRBJ2-3
v_call: TRBV19
clone_size: .
d_call: .
cdr3_nt: TGTGCCAGTAGTTTTAGCGGCACAGATACGCAGTATTTT
cdr3_aa: CASSFSGTDTQYF

j_call: TRBJ2-5
v_call: TRBV12-5
clone_size: .
d_call: .
cdr3_nt: TGTGCTAGTGGTACGGGGGTCCAAGAGACCCAGTACTTC
cdr3_aa: CASGTGVQETQYF

j_call: TRBJ1-4
v_call: TRBV7-8
clone_size: .
d_call: .
cdr3_nt: TGTGCCAGCAGCTCGGGCGCTGGAGGGGAAAAACTGTTTTTT
cdr3_aa: CASSSGAGGEKLFF

j_call: TRBJ1-4
v_call: TRBV5-6
clone_size: once
d_call: .
cdr3_nt: TGTGCCAGCAGCTTGCGGGGGGCAGGTAATGAAAAACTGTTTTTT
cdr3_aa: CASSLRGAGNEKLFF

j_call: TRBJ2-5
v_call: TRBV6-6
clone_size: .
d_call: .
cdr3_nt: TGTGCCAGCATCCTCCTTCCCGGGACAACCCAAGAGACCCAGTACTTC
cdr3_aa: CASILLPGTTQETQYF

j_call: TRBJ2-1
v_call: TRBV30
clone_size: .
d_call: TRBD2
cdr3_nt: TGTGCCTTAGCGGGAGGGGCCCCCTACAATGAGCAGTTCTTC
cdr3_aa: CALAGGAPYNEQFF

j_call: TRBJ1-2
v_call: TRBV5-5
clone_size: .
d_call: TRBD1
cdr3_nt: TGTGCCAGCAGCTTGTCAGGGGGCCTTGGCTACACCTTC
cdr3_aa: CASSLSGGLGYTF

j_call: TRBJ2-1
v_call: TRBV15
clone_size: .
d_call: TRBD2
cdr3_nt: TGTGCCACCAGCAGAGAGCGGGAGGGGTTGGATGAGCAGTTCTTC
cdr3_aa: CATSREREGLDEQFF

j_call: TRBJ2-2
v_call: TRBV28
clone_size: .
d_call: TRBD2
cdr3_nt: TGTGCCAGCAGCCGACTAGCGGGAAAGGCCGGGGAGCTGTTTTTT
cdr3_aa: CASSRLAGKAGELFF

j_call: TRBJ2-5
v_call: TRBV5-1
clone_size: .
d_call: .
cdr3_nt: TGCGCCAGCAGCATATCAACACCGTACCAAGAGACCCAGTACTTC
cdr3_aa: CASSISTPYQETQYF

j_call: TRBJ2-6
v_call: TRBV9
clone_size: .
d_call: .
cdr3_nt: TGTGCCAGCAGCGTAGCTAGTGGGGCCAACGTCCTGACTTTC
cdr3_aa: CASSVASGANVLTF

j_call: TRBJ2-3
v_call: TRBV2
clone_size: .
d_call: TRBD2
cdr3_nt: TGTGCCAGCAGCCGGGGACTAGCGGGAGGGTATAGAGATACGCAGTATTTT
cdr3_aa: CASSRGLAGGYRDTQYF

j_call: TRBJ1-6
v_call: TRBV5-4
clone_size: few
d_call: .
cdr3_nt: TGTGCCAGCAGCTTGGGCCAGTTAAATTCACCCCTCCACTTT
cdr3_aa: CASSLGQLNSPLHF

j_call: TRBJ2-1
v_call: TRBV7-3
clone_size: .
d_call: TRBD2
cdr3_nt: TGTGCCAGCAGCTCTACCGGGACTAGCGGTTACAATGAGCAGTTCTTC
cdr3_aa: CASSSTGTSGYNEQFF

j_call: TRBJ2-3
v_call: TRBV9
clone_size: .
d_call: TRBD2
cdr3_nt: TGTGCCAGCAGCGTAGATCCTAGCGGGGCTTTCGATACGCAGTATTTT
cdr3_aa: CASSVDPSGAFDTQYF

j_call: TRBJ2-3
v_call: TRBV27
clone_size: .
d_call: .
cdr3_nt: TGTGCCAGCTCGGACTACACAGATACGCAGTATTTT
cdr3_aa: CASSDYTDTQYF

j_call: TRBJ1-1
v_call: TRBV15
clone_size: .
d_call: .
cdr3_nt: TGTGCCACCAGCAGCTACAGCATGAACACTGAAGCTTTCTTT
cdr3_aa: CATSSYSMNTEAFF

j_call: TRBJ1-5
v_call: TRBV6-5
clone_size: .
d_call: .
cdr3_nt: TGTGCCAGCAGTCGGGGGATCCCGGGGCCCCAGCATTTT
cdr3_aa: CASSRGIPGPQHF

j_call: TRBJ1-5
v_call: TRBV7-3
clone_size: .
d_call: TRBD1
cdr3_nt: TGTGCCAGCAGCTCGACAGGGGGTCATGATGGCAATCAGCCCCAGCATTTT
cdr3_aa: CASSSTGGHDGNQPQHF

j_call: TRBJ1-4
v_call: TRBV11-3
clone_size: .
d_call: .
cdr3_nt: TGTGCCAGCAGCTTAGGGGCCGGCGATAATGAAAAACTGTTTTTT
cdr3_aa: CASSLGAGDNEKLFF